These 24 T cell receptor beta chains were sequenced from one sample in a study of shared clonotypes between healthy human individuals. Sequencing was performed with immunoSEQ multiplex PCR; in TCRdb, only in-frame clones are kept and a portion is missing. The data hold hundreds of thousands of clones, with around 79% observed a single time. Material for sequencing was PBMCs. The origin of the receptors is a middle-aged woman in good health. Some clones in this sample may be carry-over from other donors' samples.

This clone appeared a few times. CDR3 sequence reads: CASSLDGTGETEAFF. CDR3 DNA sequence: TGCGCCAGCAGCTTGGATGGGACAGGGGAAACTGAAGCTTTCTTT. The chain employs TRBV5-1 and TRBJ1-1; 10 nucleotides match TRBD1. The trim removed 0 bases at V and 5 bases at J, leaving 4 bases unmatched. This CDR3 is 15 amino acids long. Germline CDR1 is SGHRS and CDR2 is YFSETQ.

J is TRBJ2-7 and V is TRBV2; no firm D call. There are 12 residues in the CDR3. CDR1 and CDR2 from the germline V gene are SNHLY and FYNNEI. V was shortened by 7 bases and J by 4 bases, with 11 bases between the two germline ends. The CDR3 nucleotides read TGTGCCAGCATAAGGAGCACTTACGAGCAGTACTTC. As protein: CASIRSTYEQYF.

V and J are TRBV27 and TRBJ1-2; D uncertain. The germline CDR1 and CDR2 sequences are MNHEY and SMNVEV (reference sequence). The CDR3 runs 14 residues. With 6 bases removed from V and 0 bases from J, the gap between germline ends came to 11 bases. CDR3 in amino acids: CASRMAGPNYGYTF. CDR3 coding DNA: TGTGCCAGCAGGATGGCAGGCCCTAACTATGGCTACACCTTC.

Written as DNA, the CDR3 is TGTGCCAGCAGACAACAGGGCAGGGGGGTAGATACGCAGTATTTT. This sequence encodes CASRQQGRGVDTQYF. The chain couples TRBV27 to TRBJ2-3; a possible D gene is TRBD1 (7 bases). V was trimmed by 6 bases and J by 5 bases, leaving 18 bases between them. CDR1 is MNHEY, CDR2 SMNVEV, per germline (reference sequence). The CDR3 totals 15 residues.

The chain employs TRBV30 and TRBJ2-7; 11 nucleotides agree with TRBD1. V was pared by 1 base and J by 3 bases, with 5 bases of the junction left unmatched. This CDR3 is built from 15 residues. Germline V lookup: CDR1 GTSNPN, CDR2 SVGIG (reference sequence). The DNA for the CDR3 is TGTGCCTGGAGTGCGGACAGGGGGCCCTTCTACGAGCAGTACTTC. Its translation is CAWSADRGPFYEQYF.

This clone came up once. The V call is TRBV30, the J call TRBJ2-5; 8 bases match TRBD2. The assigned J gene may be wrong: the sequence end matches TRBJ2-7 better. The V gene's germline CDR1 is GTSNPN and CDR2 SVGIG (reference sequence). The CDR3 has 15 amino acids. This CDR3 reads CAWSLSGSMSYEQYF. In DNA, the CDR3 is TGTGCCTGGAGTCTCAGCGGGAGTATGTCCTACGAGCAGTACTTC.

Concerning this clone itself: This may stem from a read error, because a much larger clone lies one nucleotide away. CDR3 in DNA: TGTGCCAGCAGCTTGGCCTACGAGCAGTACTTC. Translating it yields CASSLAYEQYF. V usage is TRBV11-2 and J usage is TRBJ2-5; D remains unclear. TRBJ2-7 matches the DNA end more closely, so the J call is doubtful. Germline assignment: CDR1 SGHAT and CDR2 FQNNGV. The CDR3 sequence is 11 residues long.

As DNA, the CDR3 is TGTGCCAGCAGCTTCCTCCGCCTTATTTCGGGCACAGATACGCAGTATTTT. Its translation: CASSFLRLISGTDTQYF. The rearrangement uses TRBV7-2 and TRBJ2-3, with D unresolved. This CDR3 region has 17 residues. Per the germline V gene, CDR1 is SGHTA and CDR2 is FQGNSA. Between the trimmed V and J ends, which lost 3 bases and 1 base, there was a span of 17 bases.

The V and J genes are TRBV4-3 and TRBJ2-1; 7 nucleotides align to TRBD2. The junction had 11 bases not matched to a gene; V was cut back by 1 base and J by 8 bases. This CDR3 comprises 16 residues. The germline gives CDR1 LGHNA, CDR2 YSLEER. CDR3 nucleotide sequence: TGCGCCAGCAGCCAAGTTCGTCTAGCGGATTCCTATGAGCAGTTCTTC. Residues: CASSQVRLADSYEQFF.

This chain connects TRBV5-1 to TRBJ2-2; TRBD1 agrees at 8 bases. Germline V gives CDR1 SGHRS, CDR2 YFSETQ. The CDR3 covers 15 residues. V shed 0 bases and J 5 bases; nucleotides not matched to a gene: 3. The CDR3 reads CASSLETGGTGELFF. In DNA, the CDR3 is TGCGCCAGCAGCTTGGAAACAGGGGGTACCGGGGAGCTGTTTTTT. Based on the CDR3 plus reference TRBV5-1 and TRBJ2-2, the full variable domain is KAGVTQTPRYLIKTRGQQVTLSCSPISGHRSVSWYQQTPGQGLQFLFEYFSETQRNKGNFPGRFSGRQFSNSRSEMNVSTLELGDSALYLCASSLETGGTGELFFGEGSRLTVL.

There are many counts of this clone. The chain recombines TRBV5-6 with TRBJ1-1, with 7 positions matching TRBD1. The CDR3 covers 16 residues. Germline V CDR1 and CDR2: SGHDT, YYEEEE. The trim removed 0 bases at V and 5 bases at J, leaving 10 bases unmatched. This CDR3 is CASSLGKGAQGTEAFF. CDR3 sequence (DNA): TGTGCCAGCAGCTTGGGAAAGGGGGCGCAGGGGACTGAAGCTTTCTTT.

The rearrangement links TRBV7-6 to TRBJ2-1; possibly TRBD1 for D (5 bases). CDR3 length: 16 amino acids. V dropped 5 bases and J dropped 0 bases, with 14 bases sitting between them. Germline-derived CDR1 and CDR2 are SGHVS and FNYEAQ. The CDR3 nucleotides read TGTGCCAGCAGCCAGAGCTCAGGGATCTCCTACAATGAGCAGTTCTTC. Translation: CASSQSSGISYNEQFF.

The V gene is TRBV28, the J gene TRBJ1-2; 10 bases fit TRBD1. This CDR3 comprises 13 residues. Germline V gives CDR1 MDHEN, CDR2 SYDVKM. V dropped 4 bases and J dropped 8; count of bases not matched to a gene: 4. Written as DNA, the CDR3 is TGTGCCAGCAGTTCCGGGACAGGGGTAGGCTACACCTTC. It encodes CASSSGTGVGYTF.

This chain uses TRBV5-6 with TRBJ1-4; D perhaps matches TRBD1 (6 bases). This CDR3 is 18 amino acids long. Germline-derived CDR1 and CDR2 are SGHDT and YYEEEE. Trimming stripped 4 bases from V and 0 bases from J, with 19 bases between. The CDR3 reads CASSITDRHLATNEKLFF. For the CDR3, the DNA is TGTGCCAGCAGCATAACGGACAGACACCTTGCAACTAATGAAAAACTGTTTTTT.

This rearrangement joins TRBV28 to TRBJ1-5; D is undetermined. Trimming stripped 6 bases from V and 2 bases from J, with 11 bases between. From germline, CDR1 is MDHEN and CDR2 SYDVKM. The length of the CDR3 is 14 residues. For the CDR3, the DNA is TGTGCCAGCAGGCCCCCCCGGGGCAATCAGCCCCAGCATTTT. Translated, it gives CASRPPRGNQPQHF.

The J gene is TRBJ2-7, the V gene TRBV7-2; 10 nucleotides line up with TRBD1. The CDR3 runs 15 residues. Germline V CDR1 and CDR2: SGHTA, FQGNSA. Trimming cost V 2 bases and J 1 base; bases outside gene matches: 2. As DNA, the CDR3 is TGTGCCAGCAGCTTAAGGACAGGGGGATCCTACGAGCAGTACTTC. Its translation is CASSLRTGGSYEQYF.

The gene calls are TRBV27 and TRBJ1-5; D may be TRBD1 (5 bases). There are 15 residues in the CDR3. CDR1 and CDR2 from the germline V gene are MNHEY and SMNVEV (reference sequence). With 3 bases removed from V and 0 bases from J, the gap between germline ends came to 9 bases. The CDR3 reads CASSFWGNSNQPQHF. CDR3 coding DNA: TGTGCCAGCAGTTTTTGGGGCAATAGCAATCAGCCCCAGCATTTT.

This chain links TRBV15 with TRBJ1-1; 7 bases agree with TRBD1. CDR3 size: 15 residues. From germline, CDR1 is LNHNV and CDR2 YYDKDF (reference sequence). With 0 bases clipped from V and 6 bases from J, the junction kept 7 bases outside the gene matches. The CDR3 nucleotides are TGTGCCACCAGCAGAGATTTTCTCCAGGGGGCTGAAGCTTTCTTT. Protein sequence: CATSRDFLQGAEAFF.

CDR3 sequence: CAWSVGGLVKNEQFF. The CDR3 bases are TGTGCCTGGAGTGTAGGGGGACTAGTTAAAAATGAGCAGTTCTTC. V is TRBV30 and J is TRBJ2-1; 8 nucleotides agree with TRBD2. Germline V gives CDR1 GTSNPN, CDR2 SVGIG (reference sequence). The CDR3 sequence is 15 residues long. Germline trimming cut 0 bases from V and 7 bases from J; bases unmatched to any gene: 8.

The genes are TRBV30 and TRBJ2-7; perhaps TRBD1 as D (6 bases). Germline V CDR1 and CDR2: GTSNPN, SVGIG (reference sequence). This CDR3 spans 13 amino acids. Trimming cost V 7 bases and J 4 bases, with 17 bases left between them. The CDR3 region is CASEGTSSYEQYF. The CDR3 DNA follows: TGTGCCTCCGAAGGGACATCCTCGTACGAGCAGTACTTC.

The V and J genes are TRBV2 and TRBJ2-7; possible D gene TRBD2, 5 bases. Germline CDR1 and CDR2: SNHLY and FYNNEI. The CDR3 covers 13 residues. The germline V and J ends were trimmed by 6 bases and 4 bases, with 13 bases remaining between them. In DNA, the CDR3 is TGTGCCAGCAGCCAAACTCGGACTTACGAGCAGTACTTC. Translated, it gives CASSQTRTYEQYF.

This clone has a handful of counts. This chain connects TRBV5-1 to TRBJ2-5, with D maybe TRBD1 (5 bases). Trimming stripped 5 bases from V and 2 bases from J, with 16 bases between. The length of the CDR3 is 15 residues. The germline V gene has CDR1 SGHRS and CDR2 YFSETQ. CDR3: CASSQGPSLQETQYF. CDR3 DNA: TGCGCCAGCAGTCAGGGCCCATCCCTACAAGAGACCCAGTACTTC.

This clone has more than one count but fewer than ten. The genes are TRBV6-1 and TRBJ2-5; D could derive from TRBD1 or TRBD2 (6 bases each). The DNA end is a closer match to TRBJ2-7, so the J assignment may be wrong. Germline V lookup: CDR1 MNHNS, CDR2 SASEGT. CDR3 length: 15 residues. In DNA form, the CDR3 reads TGTGCCAGCAGTGAAGTCGAGGAAGGGGGGTACGAGCAGTACTTC. It is translated as CASSEVEEGGYEQYF.

About this clone itself: Other DNA sequences in the same sample also yield this CDR3. The rearrangement joins TRBV9 to TRBJ2-1; 7 bases line up with TRBD2. CDR1 and CDR2 from the germline V gene are SGDLS and YYNGEE. The CDR3 consists of 15 residues. Losses at the gene ends were 1 base for V and 2 bases for J; bases not matched to a gene: 3. CDR3 bases: TGTGCCAGCAGCGTATTGGCGGGAGCCTACAATGAGCAGTTCTTC. Protein: CASSVLAGAYNEQFF.